A single T cell receptor (beta chain) is shown here with its context. What it binds is unknown. The germline V gene has CDR1 LNHDA and CDR2 SQIVND (reference sequence). With 4 bases clipped from V and 5 bases from J, the junction kept 2 bases outside the gene matches. The CDR3 has 13 residues. The data were produced by immunoSEQ multiplex PCR, yet TCRdb's version contains in-frame clones alone and is incomplete. The sample consists of 35,000 to 50,000 clones, about three quarters of them appearing once. The data stem from a study of radiotherapy plus CTLA-4 blockade in lung cancer. Study-level findings and limits: Best predicting response, reportedly, were early blood T cell clone dynamics, with interferon-beta.

Specimen: peripheral blood, collected from a patient treated with radiotherapy plus ipilimumab. The sequence came from a human donor with non-small cell lung cancer who had a complete response to radiotherapy plus ipilimumab. V is TRBV19 and J is TRBJ2-5; 9 bases are a match to TRBD1. The DNA of the CDR3 is TGTGCCAGTAGTAGCGGGACAGGGGAGACCCAGTACTTC. Its protein is CASSSGTGETQYF.